This TCR beta chain appears in the sequencing data of a study of T cells in Graves' hyperthyroidism and ophthalmopathy. Points from the study as a whole: Most expanded thyroid clonotypes above 0.001 also appeared in blood. Ophthalmopathy was distinguished from stable hyperthyroidism by 13 V-J signatures. Before onset, by a median of approximately 6.8 months, the model predicted ophthalmopathy.

Germline lookup yields CDR1 SGHTA and CDR2 FQGNSA. This CDR3 has 14 amino acids. J gave up 7 bases and V 4 bases, and 1 base lay outside the gene matches. Details on this clonotype: Antigen unknown.

Amplified TCR beta CDR3 regions came from RNA transcripts. TCR CDR3 regions were first amplified by RT-PCR with HTBI primers. TCRdb fed the multiplex PCR reads into MiXCR, producing one record per CDR3 protein. The profile shows around 100,000 distinct CDR3 sequences, about 50% of them singletons. Diagnoses used clinical symptoms, serum thyroxine and TRAb, thyroid ultrasound and orbital computed tomography. The sequence was obtained from a man in his forties with Graves' hyperthyroidism. The source material was blood. The chain is built from TRBV7-2 and TRBJ2-7; 16 bases align to TRBD2. The chain's CDR3 is CASSSGLAGGEQYF. The CDR3 DNA reads TGTGCCAGCAGCTCGGGACTAGCGGGAGGGGAGCAGTACTTC.